This paragraph covers one T cell receptor (beta chain) sequence. Its antigen is not known. This entry comes from a study of T cell responses to AZD1222 COVID-19 vaccine. Study summary: The study pooled second doses at about 4 or about 12 weeks. Overall study results and limits: Regions 160-218 and 743-854 dominated among vaccine-associated CD4 TCRs spanning spike. No repertoire was sampled before or during the peak T cell response, only after it. Two AZD1222 doses significantly raised spike-specific TCR breadth and depth over controls.

Germline V gene lookup returns CDR1 MDHEN and CDR2 SYDVKM. This CDR3 is 12 amino acids long. Trimming left V 7 bases short and J 4 bases short, with 7 bases between. Repertoires were generated with immunoSEQ multiplex PCR, while TCRdb's copy carries only in-frame clones and drops some. The data contain some 120,000 clones, about 92% of them singletons. The chain recombines TRBV28 with TRBJ1-4, with D perhaps TRBD1 (5 bases). Source: peripheral blood, taken on day 0 of AZD1222 vaccination. The clonotype was recovered from an adult in good health. The CDR3 loop reads CASKGFNEKLFF. CDR3 bases: TGTGCCAGCAAGGGGTTTAATGAAAAACTGTTTTTT.